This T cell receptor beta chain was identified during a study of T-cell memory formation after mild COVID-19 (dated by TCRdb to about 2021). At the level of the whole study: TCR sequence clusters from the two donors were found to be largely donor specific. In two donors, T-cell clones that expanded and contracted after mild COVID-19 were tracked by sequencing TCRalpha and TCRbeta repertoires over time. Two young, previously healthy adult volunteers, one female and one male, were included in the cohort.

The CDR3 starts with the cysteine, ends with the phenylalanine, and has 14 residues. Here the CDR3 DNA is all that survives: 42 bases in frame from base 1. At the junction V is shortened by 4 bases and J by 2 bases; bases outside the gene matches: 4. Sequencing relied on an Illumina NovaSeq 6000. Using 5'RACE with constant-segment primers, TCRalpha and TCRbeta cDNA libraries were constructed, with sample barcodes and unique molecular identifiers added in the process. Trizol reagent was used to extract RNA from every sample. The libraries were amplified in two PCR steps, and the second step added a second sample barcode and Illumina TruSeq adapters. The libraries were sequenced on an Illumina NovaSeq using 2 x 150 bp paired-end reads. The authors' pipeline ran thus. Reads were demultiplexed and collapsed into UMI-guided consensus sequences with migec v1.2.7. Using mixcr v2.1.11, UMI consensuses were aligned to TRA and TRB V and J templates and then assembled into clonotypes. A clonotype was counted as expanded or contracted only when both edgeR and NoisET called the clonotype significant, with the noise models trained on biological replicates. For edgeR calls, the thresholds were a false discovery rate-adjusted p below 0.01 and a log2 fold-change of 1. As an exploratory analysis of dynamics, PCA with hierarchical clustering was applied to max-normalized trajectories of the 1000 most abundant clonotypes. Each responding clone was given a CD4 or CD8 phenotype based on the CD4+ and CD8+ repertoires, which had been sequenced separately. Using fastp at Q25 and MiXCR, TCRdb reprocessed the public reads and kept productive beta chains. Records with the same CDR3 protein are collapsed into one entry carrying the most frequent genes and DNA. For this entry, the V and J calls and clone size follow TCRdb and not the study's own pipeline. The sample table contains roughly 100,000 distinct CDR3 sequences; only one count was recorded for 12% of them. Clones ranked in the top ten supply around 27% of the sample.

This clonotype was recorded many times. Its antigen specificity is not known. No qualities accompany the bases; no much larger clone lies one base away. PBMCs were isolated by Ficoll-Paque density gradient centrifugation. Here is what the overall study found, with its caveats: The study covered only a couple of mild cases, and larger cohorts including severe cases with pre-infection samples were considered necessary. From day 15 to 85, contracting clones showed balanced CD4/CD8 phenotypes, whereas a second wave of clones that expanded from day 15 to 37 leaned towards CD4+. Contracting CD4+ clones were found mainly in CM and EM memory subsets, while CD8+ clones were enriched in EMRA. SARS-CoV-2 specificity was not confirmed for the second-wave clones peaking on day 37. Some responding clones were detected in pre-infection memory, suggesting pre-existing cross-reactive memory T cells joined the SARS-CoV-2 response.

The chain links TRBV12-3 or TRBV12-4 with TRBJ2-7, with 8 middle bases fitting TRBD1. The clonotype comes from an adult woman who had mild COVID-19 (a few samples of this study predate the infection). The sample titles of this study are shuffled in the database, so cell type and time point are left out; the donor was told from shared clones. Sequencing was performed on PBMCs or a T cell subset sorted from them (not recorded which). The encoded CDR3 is CASSWTGFPYEQYF. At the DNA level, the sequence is TGTGCCAGCAGTTGGACAGGGTTTCCCTACGAGCAGTACTTC.